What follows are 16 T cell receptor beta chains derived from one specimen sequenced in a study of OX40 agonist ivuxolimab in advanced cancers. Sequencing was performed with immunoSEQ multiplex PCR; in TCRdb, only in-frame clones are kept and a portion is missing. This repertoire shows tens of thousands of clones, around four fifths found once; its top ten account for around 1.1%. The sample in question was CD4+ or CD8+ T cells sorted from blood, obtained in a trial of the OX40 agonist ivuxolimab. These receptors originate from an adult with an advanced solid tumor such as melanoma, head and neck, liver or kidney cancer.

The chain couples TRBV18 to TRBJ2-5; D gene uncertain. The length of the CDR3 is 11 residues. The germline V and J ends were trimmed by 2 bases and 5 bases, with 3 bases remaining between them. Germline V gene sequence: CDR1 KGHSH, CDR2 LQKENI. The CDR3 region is CASSPGETQYF. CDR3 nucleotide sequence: TGTGCCAGCTCACCAGGGGAGACCCAGTACTTC.

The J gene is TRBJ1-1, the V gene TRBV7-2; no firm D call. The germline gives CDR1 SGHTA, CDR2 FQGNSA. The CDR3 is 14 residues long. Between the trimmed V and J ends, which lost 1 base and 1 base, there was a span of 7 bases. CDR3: CASSLGTANTEAFF. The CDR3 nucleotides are TGTGCCAGCAGCTTAGGGACGGCGAACACTGAAGCTTTCTTT.

The CDR3 sequence: CASEANYGYTF. In nucleotides, the CDR3 is TGTGCCAGCGAAGCTAACTATGGCTACACCTTC. The chain links TRBV28 to TRBJ1-2, with D unclear. The CDR3 is 11 residues long. Germline CDR1 MDHEN, CDR2 SYDVKM. Deletions cut 8 bases from V and 0 bases from J, with 4 bases between.

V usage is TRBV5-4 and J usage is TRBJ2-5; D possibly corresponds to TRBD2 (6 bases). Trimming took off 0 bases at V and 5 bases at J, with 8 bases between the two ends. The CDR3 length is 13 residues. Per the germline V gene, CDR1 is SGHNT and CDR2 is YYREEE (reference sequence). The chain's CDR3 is CASSLAGGETQYF. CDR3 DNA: TGTGCCAGCAGCTTGGCCGGAGGGGAGACCCAGTACTTC.

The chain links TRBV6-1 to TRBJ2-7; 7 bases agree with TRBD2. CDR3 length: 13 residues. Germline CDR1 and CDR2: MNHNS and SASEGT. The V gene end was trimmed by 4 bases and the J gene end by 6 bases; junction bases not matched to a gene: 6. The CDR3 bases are TGTGCCAGCAGTGCAGGGTGGGGGGGCGAGCAGTACGTC. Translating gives CASSAGWGGEQYV.

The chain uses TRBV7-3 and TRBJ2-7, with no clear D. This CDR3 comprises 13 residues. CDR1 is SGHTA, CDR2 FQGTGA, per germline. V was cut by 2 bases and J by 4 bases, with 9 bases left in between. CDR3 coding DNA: TGTGCCAGCAGCTTAGGGCGAGGTTACGAGCAGTACGTC. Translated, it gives CASSLGRGYEQYV.

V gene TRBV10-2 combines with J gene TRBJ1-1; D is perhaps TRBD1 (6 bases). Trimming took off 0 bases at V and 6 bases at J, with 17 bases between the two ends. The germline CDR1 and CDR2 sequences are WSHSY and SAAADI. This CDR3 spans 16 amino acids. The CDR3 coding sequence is TGCGCCAGCAGTGAGTCGAGAGCATCGGGGGCGGCTGAAGCTTTCTTT. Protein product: CASSESRASGAAEAFF.

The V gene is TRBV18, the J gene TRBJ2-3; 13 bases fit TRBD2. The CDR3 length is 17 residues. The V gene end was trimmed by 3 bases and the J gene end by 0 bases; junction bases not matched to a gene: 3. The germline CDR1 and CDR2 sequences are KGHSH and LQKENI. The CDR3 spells CASSPTSGGRSTDTQYF. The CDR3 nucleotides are TGTGCCAGCTCACCGACTAGCGGGGGGCGGAGCACAGATACGCAGTATTTT. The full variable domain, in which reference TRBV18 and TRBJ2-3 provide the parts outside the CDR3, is NAGVMQNPRHLVRRRGQEARLRCSPMKGHSHVYWYRQLPEEGLKFMVYLQKENIIDESGMPKERFSAEFPKEGPSILRIQQVVRGDSAAYFCASSPTSGGRSTDTQYFGPGTRLTVL.

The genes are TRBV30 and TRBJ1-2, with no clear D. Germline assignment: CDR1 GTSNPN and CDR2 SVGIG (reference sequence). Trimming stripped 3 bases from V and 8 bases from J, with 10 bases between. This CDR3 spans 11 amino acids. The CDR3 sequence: CAWRDKGGYTF. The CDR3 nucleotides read TGTGCCTGGAGGGATAAAGGAGGCTACACCTTC.

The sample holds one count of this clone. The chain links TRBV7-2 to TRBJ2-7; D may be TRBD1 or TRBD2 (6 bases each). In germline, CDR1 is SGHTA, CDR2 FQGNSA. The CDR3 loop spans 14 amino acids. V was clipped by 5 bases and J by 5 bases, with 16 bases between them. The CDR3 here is CASSLGGGRDEQYF. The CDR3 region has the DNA TGTGCCAGCAGCCTTGGAGGGGGGCGGGACGAGCAGTACTTC.

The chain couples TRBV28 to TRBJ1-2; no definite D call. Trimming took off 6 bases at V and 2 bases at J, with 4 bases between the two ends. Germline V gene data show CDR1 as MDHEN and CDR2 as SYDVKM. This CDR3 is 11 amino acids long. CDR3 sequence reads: CASRRNYGYTF. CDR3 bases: TGTGCCAGCAGAAGGAACTATGGCTACACCTTC.

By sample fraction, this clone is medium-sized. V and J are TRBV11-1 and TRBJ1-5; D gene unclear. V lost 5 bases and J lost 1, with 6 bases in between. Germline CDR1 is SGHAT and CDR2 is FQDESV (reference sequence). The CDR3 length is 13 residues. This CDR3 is CASSLDSNQPQHF. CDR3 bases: TGTGCCAGCAGCCTCGACAGCAATCAGCCCCAGCATTTT.

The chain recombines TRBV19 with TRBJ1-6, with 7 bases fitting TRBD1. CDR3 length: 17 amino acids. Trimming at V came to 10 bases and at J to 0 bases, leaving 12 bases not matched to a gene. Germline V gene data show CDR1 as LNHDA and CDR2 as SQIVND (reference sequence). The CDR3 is CATQSGQAGSYNSPLHF. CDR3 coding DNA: TGTGCCACCCAGTCTGGACAGGCGGGCTCCTATAATTCACCCCTCCACTTT.

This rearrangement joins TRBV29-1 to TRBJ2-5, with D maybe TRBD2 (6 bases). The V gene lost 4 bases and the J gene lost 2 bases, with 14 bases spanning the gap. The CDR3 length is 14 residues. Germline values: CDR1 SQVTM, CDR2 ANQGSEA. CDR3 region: CSVGSGTPQETQYF. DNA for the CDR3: TGCAGCGTTGGATCCGGGACTCCACAAGAGACCCAGTACTTC. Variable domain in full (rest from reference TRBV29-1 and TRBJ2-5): SAVISQKPSRDICQRGTSLTIQCQVDSQVTMMFWYRQQPGQSLTLIATANQGSEATYESGFVIDKFPISRPNLTFSTLTVSNMSPEDSSIYLCSVGSGTPQETQYFGPGTRLLVL.

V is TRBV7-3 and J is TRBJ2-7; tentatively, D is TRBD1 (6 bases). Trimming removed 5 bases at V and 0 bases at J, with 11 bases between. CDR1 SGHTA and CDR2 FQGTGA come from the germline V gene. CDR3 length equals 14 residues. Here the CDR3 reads CASSKGGSSYEQYF. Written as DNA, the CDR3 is TGTGCCAGCAGCAAAGGGGGTAGCTCCTACGAGCAGTACTTC.

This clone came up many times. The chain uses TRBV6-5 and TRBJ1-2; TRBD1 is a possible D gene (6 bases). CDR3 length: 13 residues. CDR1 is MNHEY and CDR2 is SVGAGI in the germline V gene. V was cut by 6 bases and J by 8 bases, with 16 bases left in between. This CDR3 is CASSRTGRGGYTF. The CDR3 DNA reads TGTGCCAGCAGCCGCACCGGCAGGGGAGGCTACACCTTC.